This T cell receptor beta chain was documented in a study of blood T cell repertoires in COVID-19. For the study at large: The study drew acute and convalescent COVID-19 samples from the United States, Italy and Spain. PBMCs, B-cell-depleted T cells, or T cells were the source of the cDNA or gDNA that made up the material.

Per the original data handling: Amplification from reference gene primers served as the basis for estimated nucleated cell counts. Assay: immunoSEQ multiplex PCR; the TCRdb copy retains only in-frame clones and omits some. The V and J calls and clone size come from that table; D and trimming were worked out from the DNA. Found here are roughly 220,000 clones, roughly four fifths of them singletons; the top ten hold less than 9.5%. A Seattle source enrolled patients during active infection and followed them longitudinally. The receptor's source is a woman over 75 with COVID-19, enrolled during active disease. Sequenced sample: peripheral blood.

The CDR3 coding sequence is TGTGCCAGCAGCTTGGGAATTTACCTCGGGGGCAAAAACATTCAGTACTTC. Its protein product is CASSLGIYLGGKNIQYF. The chain links TRBV5-6 to TRBJ2-4, with D possibly being TRBD2 (6 bases). This CDR3 contains 17 residues. V gave up 0 bases and J gave up 3 bases, with 16 bases separating them. Per germline, CDR1 SGHDT and CDR2 YYEEEE.